This record covers a single TCR beta chain. Its cognate antigen is unknown. The length of the CDR3 is 15 residues. V gave up 4 bases and J gave up 4 bases, with 17 bases separating them. The germline CDR1 and CDR2 sequences are SGHKS and YYEKEE (reference sequence). Libraries were prepared by immunoSEQ multiplex PCR; TCRdb keeps only in-frame clonotypes and omits some of them. Among about 110,000 clones listed, roughly 92% were seen once. This entry comes from a study of T cell responses to AZD1222 COVID-19 vaccine. Study in general: Both about-4-week and about-12-week second-dose recipients were combined. Findings and caveats of the study: Unmutated variant regions reportedly attract nearly half of all spike-specific TCRs. Most donors were white British, females outnumbered males, and clonal diversity was possibly underestimated. Spike-specific TCR breadth and depth rose after two AZD1222 doses.

The chain joins TRBV5-5 to TRBJ1-1; weak D call: TRBD1 (5 bases). The material sequenced was peripheral blood, taken on day 0 of AZD1222 vaccination. The source of this sequence is an adult in good health. DNA of the CDR3: TGTGCCAGCAGCCTTGCCTATGGGGGTAGCACTGAAGCTTTCTTT. Its translation: CASSLAYGGSTEAFF.